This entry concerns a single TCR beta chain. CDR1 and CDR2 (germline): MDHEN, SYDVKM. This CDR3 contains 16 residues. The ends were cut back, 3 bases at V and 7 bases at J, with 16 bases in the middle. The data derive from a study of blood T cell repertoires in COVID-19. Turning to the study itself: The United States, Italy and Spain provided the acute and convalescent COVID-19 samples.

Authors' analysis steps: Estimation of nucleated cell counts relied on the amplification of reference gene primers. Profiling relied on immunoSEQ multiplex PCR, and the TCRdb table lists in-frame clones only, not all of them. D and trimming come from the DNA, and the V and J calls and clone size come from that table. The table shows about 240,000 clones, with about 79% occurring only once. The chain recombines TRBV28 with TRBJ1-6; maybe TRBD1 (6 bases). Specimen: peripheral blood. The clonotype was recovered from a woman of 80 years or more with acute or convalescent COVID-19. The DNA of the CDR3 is TGTGCCAGCAGTTTCCTCCGGGACACCAGAAATTCACCCCTCCACTTT. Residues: CASSFLRDTRNSPLHF.